This entry describes one T cell receptor beta chain. Its matching antigen is unknown. The data were taken from a study of OX40 agonist ivuxolimab in advanced cancers. TCRdb keeps only in-frame clones here, not all; method: immunoSEQ multiplex PCR. This table holds just under 75,000 clones, around 90% found once. Study-wide results and caveats: Expanded clones tended on average to be more numerous among CD8+ T cells than CD4+.

V lost 0 bases to trimming and J lost 5 bases, with 9 bases between them. CDR3 length equals 14 residues. The V gene's germline CDR1 is SGHRS and CDR2 YFSETQ. If patients had autoimmune disease history or systemic immunosuppression, they were excluded. The sampling schedule covered blood at baseline, cycle 4 day 1, and cycle 7 day 1. This receptor was obtained from an adult with an advanced solid tumor such as melanoma, head and neck, liver or kidney cancer. The J gene is TRBJ2-1, the V gene TRBV5-1; D gene unclear. The sample in question was CD4+ or CD8+ T cells sorted from blood, obtained in a trial of the OX40 agonist ivuxolimab. This chain's CDR3 is CASSLAEVDNEQFF. The CDR3 nucleotides read TGCGCCAGCAGCTTGGCCGAGGTAGACAATGAGCAGTTCTTC. Together with reference TRBV5-1 and TRBJ2-1, the CDR3 gives the full variable domain: KAGVTQTPRYLIKTRGQQVTLSCSPISGHRSVSWYQQTPGQGLQFLFEYFSETQRNKGNFPGRFSGRQFSNSRSEMNVSTLELGDSALYLCASSLAEVDNEQFFGPGTRLTVL.